This TCR beta chain was sequenced during a study of blood T cell repertoires in COVID-19. As for the study in general: The United States, Italy and Spain were the sources of the acute and convalescent COVID-19 samples. T cells, B-cell-depleted T cells, or PBMCs supplied cDNA or gDNA.

CDR3 size: 16 residues. The germline gives CDR1 LNHDA, CDR2 SQIVND (reference sequence). With V trimmed by 5 bases and J by 0 bases, 9 bases remained unmatched. Per the study methods: Reference gene primer amplification in the assay estimated nucleated cell counts. Sequencing used immunoSEQ multiplex PCR; TCRdb keeps in-frame clones, though not all of them. For V, J and clone size, that table is used; D and trimming come from the DNA. The table shows 250,000 or so clones, with 90% occurring only once. The Seattle patients joined while their infection was active and were tracked longitudinally afterward.

The clonotype was recovered from a woman aged 60-70 years with COVID-19, enrolled during active disease. Source material: peripheral blood. The J gene is TRBJ1-1, the V gene TRBV19; 7 bases line up with TRBD1. The CDR3 region has the DNA TGTGCCAGTAGTCCCCTCACGGGACAGCTGAACACTGAAGCTTTCTTT. This encodes CASSPLTGQLNTEAFF.